This TCR beta chain originates from a study of monozygotic twins with inflammatory bowel disease. Study observations and caveats: Patients with IBD had less TCRbeta diversity (inverse Simpson) than their healthy co-twins.

TCRdb reworked the 5' RACE reads into one entry per CDR3 protein, no DNA. This sample's clone table lists approximately 400,000 distinct CDR3 sequences. Blood samples measuring 2 to 2.5 ml were taken per donor. The V gene's germline CDR1 is LGHNA and CDR2 YSLEER. The CDR3 spans 15 residues. Details on this clonotype: Its cognate antigen is unknown.

Sequencing was carried out using blood. The chain joins TRBV4-3 to TRBJ1-2; without DNA, the TCRdb call of TRBD1 cannot be checked. The sequence was collected from a human donor with ulcerative colitis or Crohn's disease, or a healthy co-twin of an affected twin (not recorded which). This chain's CDR3 is CASSQDGTLNYGYTF.